The 30 T cell receptor beta chains below were found in one sample sequenced in a study of T cells in narcolepsy. Sequenced by immunoSEQ multiplex PCR; TCRdb stores in-frame clones only, minus some. In the table there are tens of thousands of clones, approximately 85% of which are singletons. Sequenced material: CD45RA- memory CD4+ T cells from PBMCs. The receptors were sampled from a human donor with narcolepsy.

CDR3 sequence: CASSERIDSHEQYF. The CDR3, as DNA: TGTGCCAGCAGCGAGCGAATTGACAGTCACGAGCAGTACTTC. This rearrangement joins TRBV6-1 to TRBJ2-7; D is possibly TRBD1 (5 bases). V lost 6 bases and J 5 bases, leaving 17 bases between the germline ends. The V gene's germline CDR1 is MNHNS and CDR2 SASEGT. CDR3 length: 14 amino acids.

With regard to this clone: The sample holds other DNA sequences that translate to the same CDR3. This sequence joins TRBV18 and TRBJ1-3, with D possibly matching TRBD1 (5 bases). Germline assignment: CDR1 KGHSH and CDR2 LQKENI. The CDR3 covers 19 residues. V lost 5 bases to trimming and J lost 0 bases, with 23 bases between them. CDR3: CASSGQKNRNPLSGNTIYF. CDR3 DNA: TGTGCCAGCTCAGGCCAAAAAAACAGGAACCCCCTCTCTGGAAACACCATATATTTT.

A few counts support this clone. The chain combines TRBV18 with TRBJ1-6; 7 bases align to TRBD1. CDR1 KGHSH and CDR2 LQKENI come from the germline V gene. The CDR3 covers 12 residues. V was clipped by 3 bases and J by 13 bases; unmatched bases: 3. The CDR3 coding sequence is TGTGCCAGCTCACCTCAGGACAGGCCCCTCCACTTT. Its translation: CASSPQDRPLHF.

The chain joins TRBV6-1 to TRBJ2-1; D is perhaps TRBD2 (5 bases). Germline CDR1 reads MNHNS; CDR2 reads SASEGT. V was shortened by 0 bases and J by 8 bases, with 17 bases between the two germline ends. The CDR3 has 16 amino acids. CDR3 residues: CASSEAISPKADEQFF. The CDR3 DNA follows: TGTGCCAGCAGTGAAGCCATAAGCCCGAAAGCGGATGAGCAGTTCTTC.

The chain joins TRBV5-1 to TRBJ1-4; 8 bases map to TRBD1. V dropped 0 bases and J dropped 2; count of bases not matched to a gene: 3. Germline V gene data show CDR1 as SGHRS and CDR2 as YFSETQ. The length of the CDR3 is 16 residues. The CDR3 is CASSLETGVTNEKLFF. CDR3 nucleotides: TGCGCCAGCAGCTTGGAGACAGGGGTGACTAATGAAAAACTGTTTTTT.

The chain couples TRBV30 to TRBJ1-1; no definite D call. Germline assignment: CDR1 GTSNPN and CDR2 SVGIG (reference sequence). The CDR3 totals 13 residues. With 5 bases removed from V and 5 bases from J, the gap between germline ends came to 15 bases. The CDR3 DNA reads TGTGCCTGGTTATCGCCGGGGAGAACTGAAGCTTTCTTT. Protein: CAWLSPGRTEAFF.

Comments on this clone: At one end, the junction sequence differs from germline, possibly due to a read error. This sequence joins TRBV6-1 and TRBJ1-4; D call uncertain. The CDR3 is made up of 15 amino acids. Germline V lookup: CDR1 MNHNS, CDR2 SASEGT. DNA of the CDR3: TGTGCCGGCAGTGAACGCGGTGCAACTAATGAAAAACTGTTTTTT. It yields the protein CAGSERGATNEKLFF.

The sample holds one count of this clone. This chain joins TRBV2 and TRBJ1-2; no firm D call. The V gene lost 6 bases and the J gene lost 1 base, with 12 bases spanning the gap. This CDR3 has 14 residues. Germline assignment: CDR1 SNHLY and CDR2 FYNNEI. The CDR3 coding sequence is TGTGCCAGCAGCGGAGGGCAATTTAACTATGGCTACACCTTC. It is translated as CASSGGQFNYGYTF.

The chain recombines TRBV5-1 with TRBJ1-1; no definite D call. Trimming stripped 5 bases from V and 11 bases from J, with 13 bases between. Germline CDR1 and CDR2: SGHRS and YFSETQ. The CDR3 contains 11 residues. CDR3: CASRNDLDAFF. Written as DNA, the CDR3 is TGCGCCAGCAGAAACGACTTGGACGCTTTCTTT. Full variable domain (remainder filled in from reference TRBV5-1 and TRBJ1-1): KAGVTQTPRYLIKTRGQQVTLSCSPISGHRSVSWYQQTPGQGLQFLFEYFSETQRNKGNFPGRFSGRQFSNSRSEMNVSTLELGDSALYLCASRNDLDAFFGQGTRLTVV.

This chain joins TRBV28 and TRBJ1-4; tentative D call: TRBD1 (5 bases). The V gene's germline CDR1 is MDHEN and CDR2 SYDVKM. Trimming took off 6 bases at V and 5 bases at J, with 19 bases between the two ends. The CDR3 contains 16 residues. CDR3 DNA sequence: TGTGCCAGCAGGCCATTTCCTGGGGGGGGAAATGAAAAACTGTTTTTT. This translates into CASRPFPGGGNEKLFF.

The chain uses TRBV11-1 and TRBJ2-7; D perhaps matches TRBD1 (6 bases). Trimming pared 2 bases from V and 5 bases from J, leaving 13 bases between. This CDR3 is 14 amino acids long. From germline, CDR1 is SGHAT and CDR2 FQDESV (reference sequence). The CDR3 DNA reads as TGTGCCAGCAGCTTAAGGCAGGGGATCAACGAGCAGTACTTC. Translating gives CASSLRQGINEQYF.

This chain links TRBV7-8 with TRBJ2-3; maybe TRBD2 (6 bases). CDR3 length equals 16 residues. Germline CDR1 SGHVS, CDR2 FQNEAQ. V was shortened by 5 bases and J by 4 bases, with 19 bases between the two germline ends. The CDR3 DNA is TGTGCCAGCAGCCAGCGGCGGGGCACCCGGGCAGATACGCAGTATTTT. This codes for CASSQRRGTRADTQYF.

The chain links TRBV7-2 to TRBJ1-4; D is unclear. The CDR3 covers 14 residues. The germline gives CDR1 SGHTA, CDR2 FQGNSA. V was cut by 6 bases and J by 5 bases, with 13 bases left in between. CDR3 in amino acids: CASRPTRSNEKLFF. CDR3 nucleotide sequence: TGTGCCAGCAGACCGACTAGGAGCAATGAAAAACTGTTTTTT. Full variable domain (rest looked up from reference TRBV7-2 and TRBJ1-4): GAGVSQSPSNKVTEKGKDVELRCDPISGHTALYWYRQSLGQGLEFLIYFQGNSAPDKSGLPSDRFSAERTGGSVSTLTIQRTQQEDSAVYLCASRPTRSNEKLFFGSGTQLSVL.

The CDR3 DNA reads TGTGCCAGCACCAAGACAGGGTCGGGCACTGAAGCTTTCTTT. Its protein product is CASTKTGSGTEAFF. The chain links TRBV6-5 to TRBJ1-1, with TRBD1 identical over 7 bases. CDR1 MNHEY and CDR2 SVGAGI come from the germline V gene. V lost 7 bases to trimming and J lost 4 bases; unmatched junction nucleotides: 9. The CDR3 extends over 14 amino acids.

This chain links TRBV15 with TRBJ2-5; no clear D gene. Germline-derived CDR1 and CDR2 are LNHNV and YYDKDF (reference sequence). The length of the CDR3 is 13 residues. V gave up 1 base and J gave up 3 bases, with 6 bases separating them. The CDR3 DNA reads as TGTGCCACCAGCAGAGTCGGTGAAGAGACCCAGTACTTC. Its translation: CATSRVGEETQYF. Full variable domain (missing parts from reference TRBV15 and TRBJ2-5): DAMVIQNPRYQVTQFGKPVTLSCSQTLNHNVMYWYQQKSSQAPKLLFHYYDKDFNNEADTPDNFQSRRPNTSFCFLDIRSPGLGDTAMYLCATSRVGEETQYFGPGTRLLVL.

This chain connects TRBV19 to TRBJ1-5, with TRBD1 matching 10 bases. CDR3 length equals 14 residues. Unmatched junction bases numbered 7, after V lost 6 bases and J lost 8 bases. Germline V lookup: CDR1 LNHDA, CDR2 SQIVND (reference sequence). The CDR3 DNA reads TGTGCCAGTAGGAGACAGGGGGCGCAGGAGCCCCAGCATTTT. Amino acids: CASRRQGAQEPQHF.

The rearrangement joins TRBV29-1 to TRBJ2-2; no reliable D call. Germline loops: CDR1 SQVTM, CDR2 ANQGSEA. V was shortened by 4 bases and J by 0 bases, with 9 bases between the two germline ends. The CDR3 covers 14 residues. The CDR3 DNA sequence: TGCAGCGTTGGGGCTGTCACGAACACCGGGGAGCTGTTTTTT. It encodes CSVGAVTNTGELFF.

The count of this clone is one. The V gene is TRBV11-3, the J gene TRBJ2-1; 11 bases match TRBD2. This CDR3 has 14 amino acids. Germline trimming cut 6 bases from V and 5 bases from J; bases unmatched to any gene: 3. CDR1 is SGHNT and CDR2 is YENEEA in the germline V gene. CDR3 DNA sequence: TGTGCCAGCAGACAGACTAGCGGGGACAATGAGCAGTTCTTC. Translating it yields CASRQTSGDNEQFF.

The CDR3 region is CASSQDMGRNYGYTF. The DNA for the CDR3 is TGCGCCAGCAGCCAAGATATGGGCCGTAACTATGGCTACACCTTC. The rearrangement joins TRBV4-1 to TRBJ1-2; D remains ambiguous. The germline V and J ends were trimmed by 0 bases and 1 base, with 9 bases remaining between them. The CDR3 has 15 amino acids. CDR1 and CDR2 from the germline V gene are MGHRA and YSYEKL.

This chain joins TRBV7-6 and TRBJ2-1; TRBD2 agrees at 11 bases. The V segment lost 2 bases and the J segment 2 bases; nucleotides outside the gene matches: 5. The germline CDR1 and CDR2 sequences are SGHVS and FNYEAQ. The CDR3 covers 17 residues. The CDR3 region has the DNA TGTGCCAGCAGCTTACGTAGCGGGGGGGACCCCTACAATGAGCAGTTCTTC. Amino acids: CASSLRSGGDPYNEQFF.

The genes are TRBV7-8 and TRBJ2-2; the match to TRBD1 covers 8 bases. The germline V gene encodes CDR1 SGHVS and CDR2 FQNEAQ. V was clipped by 4 bases and J by 6 bases; unmatched bases: 7. There are 15 residues in the CDR3. The CDR3 loop is CASSSRTGFSGELFF. DNA of the CDR3: TGTGCCAGCAGCTCCAGGACAGGGTTTTCCGGGGAGCTGTTTTTT.

This clone has just a few counts. This sequence joins TRBV21-1 and TRBJ1-5. TRBV21-1 is listed as a pseudogene. CDR3 size: 14 residues. The CDR3: CARPRSWSNQPQHF. CDR3 in DNA: TGTGCCCGACCGAGAAGCTGGAGCAATCAGCCCCAGCATTTT.

This chain links TRBV6-6 with TRBJ2-1, with 9 positions matching TRBD2. This CDR3 is 16 amino acids long. Germline CDR1 MNHNY, CDR2 SVGAGI (reference sequence). After removal of 7 bases from V and 4 bases from J, the junction contained 11 bases not matched to a gene. The CDR3 nucleotides are TGTGCCAGCATCGAACCCACTAGCGGGCTGTACAATGAGCAGTTCTTC. This encodes CASIEPTSGLYNEQFF.

There are a few counts of this clone. The chain recombines TRBV15 with TRBJ2-7; TRBD2 aligns across 7 bases. The CDR3 sequence is 15 residues long. The germline gives CDR1 LNHNV, CDR2 YYDKDF (reference sequence). With V trimmed by 5 bases and J by 5 bases, 12 bases remained unmatched. In DNA form, the CDR3 reads TGTGCCACCAGCGGGGGGGGAGCAGGGAACGACGAGCAGTACTTC. Its protein is CATSGGGAGNDEQYF.

The rearrangement uses TRBV28 and TRBJ1-4; D is perhaps TRBD1 (5 bases). V was shortened by 2 bases and J by 4 bases, with 8 bases between the two germline ends. The germline gives CDR1 MDHEN, CDR2 SYDVKM. This CDR3 is 14 amino acids long. The CDR3 region is CASSLGAVNEKLFF. The CDR3 nucleotides read TGTGCCAGCAGTTTAGGGGCAGTTAATGAAAAACTGTTTTTT. The full variable domain, its missing parts supplied by reference TRBV28 and TRBJ1-4, is DVKVTQSSRYLVKRTGEKVFLECVQDMDHENMFWYRQDPGLGLRLIYFSYDVKMKEKGDIPEGYSVSREKKERFSLILESASTNQTSMYLCASSLGAVNEKLFFGSGTQLSVL.

As for this clone: The germline gene is not matched at one end of the junction; a read error may be the cause. V is TRBV7-2 and J is TRBJ1-2; D is uncertain. This CDR3 region has 15 residues. The V gene's germline CDR1 is SGHTA and CDR2 FQGNSA. This chain's CDR3 is CASSQEPEWLSGYTF. CDR3 in DNA: TGCGCCAGCAGCCAAGAGCCAGAATGGTTGAGTGGCTACACCTTC. Combining the CDR3 with reference TRBV7-2 and TRBJ1-2 gives the whole variable domain GAGVSQSPSNKVTEKGKDVELRCDPISGHTALYWYRQSLGQGLEFLIYFQGNSAPDKSGLPSDRFSAERTGGSVSTLTIQRTQQEDSAVYLCASSQEPEWLSGYTFGSGTRLTVV.

This sequence joins TRBV9 and TRBJ2-2; a weak D match, TRBD2 (7 bases). The germline V gene has CDR1 SGDLS and CDR2 YYNGEE. Trimming removed 0 bases from V and 2 bases from J, with 14 bases in between. There are 17 residues in the CDR3. DNA of the CDR3: TGTGCCAGCAGCGTAGTCGACCGGGGGGCCAACACCGGGGAGCTGTTTTTT. This codes for CASSVVDRGANTGELFF.

For the CDR3, the DNA is TGCGCCAGCAGCTCGACAGGGGGCGATTCACCCCTCCACTTT. It translates to CASSSTGGDSPLHF. The rearrangement links TRBV5-1 to TRBJ1-6; 10 nucleotides agree with TRBD1. Germline CDR1 and CDR2: SGHRS and YFSETQ. The ends lost 3 bases at V and 8 bases at J; junction bases unmatched: 2. The CDR3 has 14 residues.

This clone has only one observation. This chain uses TRBV19 with TRBJ2-3; TRBD1 matches 8 bases. In germline, CDR1 is LNHDA, CDR2 SQIVND (reference sequence). J gave up 5 bases and V 6 bases, and 10 bases lay outside the gene matches. The CDR3 contains 15 residues. CDR3 nucleotide sequence: TGTGCCAGTAGCCCCACGAGACAGGGGAAAGATACGCAGTATTTT. Its protein product is CASSPTRQGKDTQYF.

The gene calls are TRBV5-1 and TRBJ1-1; possibly TRBD1 for D (5 bases). The length of the CDR3 is 13 residues. Per the germline V gene, CDR1 is SGHRS and CDR2 is YFSETQ. Trimming removed 3 bases at V and 0 bases at J, with 6 bases between. CDR3 sequence reads: CASSWTMNTEAFF. DNA for the CDR3: TGCGCCAGCAGCTGGACAATGAACACTGAAGCTTTCTTT.